This TCR beta chain was obtained from a study of blood T cell repertoires in COVID-19. This CDR3 has 15 residues. The V gene lost 3 bases and the J gene lost 4 bases, with 10 bases spanning the gap. Germline CDR1 reads SGHVS; CDR2 reads FNYEAQ. In the study's own analysis: Using reference gene primer amplification, nucleated cell counts were estimated. Clones were read by immunoSEQ multiplex PCR, and TCRdb kept only the in-frame ones, dropping some. The D gene and trimming were derived from the DNA, and the V and J assignments and clone size from that table. The table includes some 100,000 clones, 80% detected once.

This chain links TRBV7-6 with TRBJ2-6, with a tentative D call TRBD2 (5 bases). This receptor was taken from a human donor in a cohort sampled during active COVID-19. The specimen was peripheral blood. CDR3 sequence: CASSLEVSGANVLTF. The CDR3 bases are TGTGCCAGCAGCTTGGAGGTGTCCGGGGCCAACGTCCTGACTTTC. The complete variable domain, with remaining parts taken from reference TRBV7-6 and TRBJ2-6, reads GAGVSQSPRYKVTKRGQDVALRCDPISGHVSLYWYRQALGQGPEFLTYFNYEAQQDKSGLPNDRFSAERPEGSISTLTIQRTEQRDSAMYRCASSLEVSGANVLTFGAGSRLTVL.